These T cell receptor beta chains were read from a single sample in a study of regulatory T cells in long-lasting Graves disease. TCRdb passed the multiplex PCR reads through MiXCR, listing each CDR3 protein once. The sample lists 300,000 to 500,000 distinct CDR3 sequences; less than 25% were seen once. The sample was peripheral blood mononuclear cells (PBMCs), taken when the disease was refractory, from a patient treated with antithyroid drugs. The receptor source for this set is a female donor with Graves disease. CDR3s include the opening cysteine and the closing phenylalanine or tryptophan. Each record gives: clone size, J gene, V gene, D gene, CDR3 DNA, CDR3 protein. A D gene is named only where the DNA matches it firmly. For some rows the clone size is stated as once, few or many, or as a class when expanded; others skip it.

size: many
J: TRBJ2-7
V: TRBV28
D: NA
DNA: TGTGCCAGCAGTTTCTCTTCCCAGGCGGTTAACTACGAGCAGTACTTC
CDR3: CASSFSSQAVNYEQYF

size: many
J: TRBJ1-1
V: TRBV7-3
D: NA
DNA: TGTGCCAGCAGCGTTCATATGAACACTGAAGCTTTCTTT
CDR3: CASSVHMNTEAFF

size: NA
J: TRBJ2-7
V: TRBV4-1
D: NA
DNA: TGCGCCAGCAGCCAAGAATGGCAGGGGCGCGACGAGCAGTACTTC
CDR3: CASSQEWQGRDEQYF

size: few
J: TRBJ2-7
V: TRBV7-9
D: NA
DNA: TGTGCCAGCAGCTTCGAGGGACCCCCTTACGAGCAGTACTTC
CDR3: CASSFEGPPYEQYF

size: few
J: TRBJ2-5
V: TRBV7-9
D: NA
DNA: TGTGCCAGCATCCACCCTACGGGGGAGACCCAGTACTTC
CDR3: CASIHPTGETQYF

size: NA
J: TRBJ2-2
V: TRBV6-1
D: NA
DNA: TGTGCCAGCAGTCAATCGGCGTCGGACACCGGGGAGCTGTTTTTT
CDR3: CASSQSASDTGELFF

size: many
J: TRBJ1-6
V: TRBV12-3/TRBV12-4
D: TRBD1
DNA: TGTGCCAGCAGTGCCGACAGGGGGACCCCTCTCCACTTT
CDR3: CASSADRGTPLHF

size: NA
J: TRBJ2-7
V: TRBV18
D: TRBD1
DNA: TGTGCCAGCTCACCGATGGACAGGGGCGAGCAGTACTTC
CDR3: CASSPMDRGEQYF

size: many
J: TRBJ2-7
V: TRBV29-1
D: NA
DNA: TGCAGCGTTGAAGGTAGCTACGAGCAGTACTTC
CDR3: CSVEGSYEQYF

size: many
J: TRBJ1-1
V: TRBV28
D: NA
DNA: TGTGCCAGCAGTAGTAGAACGTGGCAGGCTGAAGCTTTCTTT
CDR3: CASSSRTWQAEAFF

size: NA
J: TRBJ2-7
V: TRBV20-1
D: NA
DNA: TGCAGTGCTAGCGGGAGCGGCTACGAGCAGTACTTC
CDR3: CSASGSGYEQYF

size: many
J: TRBJ1-5
V: TRBV15
D: NA
DNA: TGTGCCACCAGCAGAAGTCGGACAGAGTATAGCAATCAGCCCCAGCATTTT
CDR3: CATSRSRTEYSNQPQHF

size: few
J: TRBJ2-7
V: TRBV27
D: NA
DNA: TGTGCCAGCAGTTTTAGGGAGGCCTACGAGCAGTACTTC
CDR3: CASSFREAYEQYF

size: many
J: TRBJ1-4
V: TRBV27
D: TRBD1
DNA: TGTGCCAGCAGTTTCGGGACAGGGGTTGGCGAAAAACTGTTTTTT
CDR3: CASSFGTGVGEKLFF

size: few
J: TRBJ1-2
V: TRBV7-8
D: NA
DNA: TGTGCCAGCAGCCAGGGACGGCTAGATGGCTACACCTTC
CDR3: CASSQGRLDGYTF

size: many
J: TRBJ2-5
V: TRBV15
D: NA
DNA: TGTGCCACCAGCAGCAGAGATGGAGGCTTCCAAGAGACCCAGTACTTC
CDR3: CATSSRDGGFQETQYF

size: NA
J: TRBJ2-2
V: TRBV7-6
D: NA
DNA: TGTGCCAGCAGCTTAGTAGGCGGGGAGCTGTTTTTT
CDR3: CASSLVGGELFF

size: many
J: TRBJ1-4
V: TRBV7-2
D: NA
DNA: TGTGCCAGCAGCTTTACAGGGAGTACTAATGAAAAACTGTTTTTT
CDR3: CASSFTGSTNEKLFF

size: NA
J: TRBJ2-2
V: TRBV12-3/TRBV12-4
D: NA
DNA: TGTGCCAGCAGTTTAGGAGCGGGTCCCACCGGGGAGCTGTTTTTT
CDR3: CASSLGAGPTGELFF

size: few
J: TRBJ1-1
V: TRBV4-1
D: NA
DNA: TGCGCCAGCAGCCAAACGAACACTGAAGCTTTCTTT
CDR3: CASSQTNTEAFF

size: NA
J: TRBJ2-7
V: TRBV7-9
D: NA
DNA: TGTGCCAGCAGCTGGGCGGGGAGCTACGAGCAGTACTTC
CDR3: CASSWAGSYEQYF

size: many
J: TRBJ1-1
V: TRBV6-1
D: NA
DNA: TGTGCCAGCACCTACGACCCCCGCTCCACGAAGAACACTGAAGCTTTCTTT
CDR3: CASTYDPRSTKNTEAFF

size: many
J: TRBJ2-5
V: TRBV7-8
D: TRBD2
DNA: TGTGCCAGCAGCTCCCTTCGAGGGAGGGACGAAGAGACCCAGTACTTC
CDR3: CASSSLRGRDEETQYF

size: many
J: TRBJ2-2
V: TRBV2
D: NA
DNA: TGTGCCAGCAGTGAATATGGGGAGCTGTTTTTT
CDR3: CASSEYGELFF

size: NA
J: TRBJ2-2
V: TRBV5-6
D: NA
DNA: TGTGCCAGCAGCCGAGCCAGCGTCGGGGAGCTGTTTTTT
CDR3: CASSRASVGELFF

size: NA
J: TRBJ2-2
V: TRBV27
D: NA
DNA: TGTGCCAGCAGACGGGAGTACACCGGGGAGCTGTTTTTT
CDR3: CASRREYTGELFF

size: few
J: TRBJ2-2
V: TRBV2
D: NA
DNA: TGTGCCAGCAGTGAACTCGCGAACACCGGGGAGCTGTTTTTT
CDR3: CASSELANTGELFF

size: NA
J: TRBJ1-1
V: TRBV5-1
D: NA
DNA: TGCGCCAGCAGCCACCTCCCGGGGGACACTGAAGCTTTCTTT
CDR3: CASSHLPGDTEAFF

size: NA
J: TRBJ1-1
V: TRBV18
D: TRBD1
DNA: TGTGCCAGCTCACCACCCCGGACAGGGCAGTCGAGCACTGAAGCTTTCTTT
CDR3: CASSPPRTGQSSTEAFF

size: few
J: TRBJ2-4
V: TRBV18
D: TRBD2
DNA: TGTGCCAGCTCACCACAAAAGACTAGCCCAATGGGGAAAAACATTCAGTACTTC
CDR3: CASSPQKTSPMGKNIQYF

size: many
J: TRBJ2-4
V: TRBV11-2
D: NA
DNA: TGTGCCAGCAGCTCTACATCGGTCGGCATTCAGTACTTC
CDR3: CASSSTSVGIQYF

size: few
J: TRBJ1-5
V: TRBV30
D: TRBD1
DNA: TGTGCCTGGGGACAGGGAAACAATCAGCCCCAGCATTTT
CDR3: CAWGQGNNQPQHF

size: many
J: TRBJ1-2
V: TRBV7-2
D: NA
DNA: TGTGCCAGCAAAGGGTCAGGACTCTATGGCTACACCTTC
CDR3: CASKGSGLYGYTF

size: many
J: TRBJ1-1
V: TRBV19
D: NA
DNA: TGTGCCAGTAGCCACCCCGCTAAGCTCATGAACACTGAAGCTTTCTTT
CDR3: CASSHPAKLMNTEAFF

size: many
J: TRBJ2-7
V: TRBV7-2
D: NA
DNA: TGTGCCAGCAGTCCTAGACCCCCCCCGAGTGAGCAGTACTTC
CDR3: CASSPRPPPSEQYF

size: once
J: TRBJ1-2
V: TRBV20-1
D: TRBD1
DNA: TGCAGTGCTAGTACAGGGGCCGGCTACTATGGCTACACCTTC
CDR3: CSASTGAGYYGYTF

size: NA
J: TRBJ2-1
V: TRBV28
D: TRBD2
DNA: TGTGCCAGCAGTCCCACTAGCGGGAGTTCGTACAATGAGCAGTTCTTC
CDR3: CASSPTSGSSYNEQFF

size: few
J: TRBJ2-5
V: TRBV7-2
D: NA
DNA: TGTGCCAGCAGCTCACAGTCGACGTTGGAGACCCAGTACTTC
CDR3: CASSSQSTLETQYF

size: NA
J: TRBJ2-7
V: TRBV5-6
D: NA
DNA: TGTGCCAGCAGCTTGGAGGACCTTCTTCCCTACGAGCAGTACTTC
CDR3: CASSLEDLLPYEQYF

size: many
J: TRBJ1-1
V: TRBV2
D: NA
DNA: TGTGCCAGCAGGGGGCATGTTGACACTGAAGCTTTCTTT
CDR3: CASRGHVDTEAFF

size: NA
J: TRBJ2-7
V: TRBV6-4
D: TRBD1
DNA: TGTGCCAGCACCACGACAGGGAGAGGGCGGTACTTC
CDR3: CASTTTGRGRYF

size: NA
J: TRBJ2-7
V: TRBV14
D: TRBD2
DNA: TGTGCCAGCAGCATGGGACTAAGAGGCTACGAGCAGTACTTC
CDR3: CASSMGLRGYEQYF

size: many
J: TRBJ2-7
V: TRBV20-1
D: TRBD2
DNA: TGCAGTGGGGAGGCTAGCGGGAGGTCTGCCTACGAGCAGTACTTC
CDR3: CSGEASGRSAYEQYF

size: NA
J: TRBJ2-3
V: TRBV3-1
D: TRBD2
DNA: TGTGCCAGCAGCCATCTAGCGGCTAGCACAGATACGCAGTATTTT
CDR3: CASSHLAASTDTQYF

size: NA
J: TRBJ2-7
V: TRBV19
D: NA
DNA: TGTGCCAGTAGTGGGGGACCGACCCCTGGAGACTCCTACGAGCAGTACTTC
CDR3: CASSGGPTPGDSYEQYF

size: many
J: TRBJ2-7
V: TRBV30
D: NA
DNA: TGTGCCTGGAGTGTAAGGGACTACGAGCAGTACTTC
CDR3: CAWSVRDYEQYF

size: NA
J: TRBJ1-3
V: TRBV13
D: NA
DNA: TGTGCCAGCAGCTCTGCCGACGGAACGACTGGAAACACCATATATTTT
CDR3: CASSSADGTTGNTIYF

size: many
J: TRBJ2-5
V: TRBV2
D: NA
DNA: TGTGCCAGCAGTGAGTTTCCCAGGGCCCAGTACTTC
CDR3: CASSEFPRAQYF

size: many
J: TRBJ2-4
V: TRBV6-2/TRBV6-3
D: NA
DNA: TGTGCCAGCAGTTACGGTATAGGCAGGGGAGAATCATACTTC
CDR3: CASSYGIGRGESYF

size: NA
J: TRBJ2-5
V: TRBV29-1
D: NA
DNA: TGCAGCGTTCGGGAAGGGGTTAAGACCCAGTACTTC
CDR3: CSVREGVKTQYF

size: few
J: TRBJ2-7
V: TRBV7-2
D: TRBD2
DNA: TGTGCCAGCAGCTCCTCGGGACTAGCGGGGGGCCCCTACGAGCAGTACTTC
CDR3: CASSSSGLAGGPYEQYF

size: NA
J: TRBJ1-5
V: TRBV19
D: NA
DNA: TGTGCCAGTAGTATAGTCACAGATCAGCCCCAGCATTTT
CDR3: CASSIVTDQPQHF

size: few
J: TRBJ2-7
V: TRBV27
D: TRBD2
DNA: TGTGCCAGCATAATTCTAGCGGGAGGACGTTACGAGCAGTACTTC
CDR3: CASIILAGGRYEQYF

size: NA
J: TRBJ2-1
V: TRBV6-5
D: TRBD2
DNA: TGTGCCAGCAGTTCCTACGGGAGGGCCTATGAGCAGTTCTTC
CDR3: CASSSYGRAYEQFF

size: NA
J: TRBJ2-5
V: TRBV19
D: NA
DNA: TGTGCCAGTAGTACTCGGACCCAAGAGACCCAGTACTTC
CDR3: CASSTRTQETQYF